This T cell receptor (beta chain) was retrieved from a study of cytomegalovirus exposure and HLA in healthy donors. From germline, CDR1 is SGHRS and CDR2 YFSETQ. The CDR3 is 13 residues long. The ends were cut back, 3 bases at V and 6 bases at J, with 10 bases in the middle. Amplification used 60 Vbeta primers and 13 Jbeta primers. TCRdb's copy holds only in-frame clones and misses some; the assay was immunoSEQ multiplex PCR. The sample consists of 55,000 to 65,000 clones, around 90% of them appearing once. The origin of this receptor is a man younger than 40 in good health and CMV-seropositive. The sequencing input was PBMCs. The gene calls are TRBV5-1 and TRBJ2-1, with D hard to call. CDR3 residues: CASSSLRSNEQFF. For the CDR3, the DNA is TGCGCCAGCAGCTCTCTAAGGAGCAATGAGCAGTTCTTC.